A single sample is the source of the 16 T cell receptor beta chains below, sequenced in a study of OX40 agonist ivuxolimab in advanced cancers. TCRdb keeps only in-frame clones here, not all; method: immunoSEQ multiplex PCR. The sample records tens of thousands of clones, approximately 86% being singletons. This specimen was CD4+ or CD8+ T cells sorted from blood, taken in a trial of the OX40 agonist ivuxolimab. These receptors were obtained from an adult with an advanced solid tumor such as melanoma, head and neck, liver or kidney cancer.

The chain is built from TRBV14 and TRBJ1-4; no clear D gene. The V end was cut by 3 bases, the J end by 0 bases, with 14 bases between. CDR1 and CDR2 from the germline V gene are SGHDN and FVKESK. The length of the CDR3 is 17 residues. As DNA, the CDR3 is TGTGCCAGCAGCCAGCCCCGAGGCTCTGCAACTAATGAAAAACTGTTTTTT. Translation: CASSQPRGSATNEKLFF.

The rearrangement uses TRBV19 and TRBJ1-1, with D possibly being TRBD1 (6 bases). Trimming took off 7 bases at V and 4 bases at J, with 16 bases between the two ends. Germline V CDR1 and CDR2: LNHDA, SQIVND (reference sequence). The CDR3 is 14 amino acids. CDR3 region: CASTTGGPGTEAFF. CDR3 sequence (DNA): TGTGCCAGTACAACTGGGGGGCCGGGCACTGAAGCTTTCTTT.

This clone has just a few counts. This chain connects TRBV13 to TRBJ2-5, with 11 bases fitting TRBD2. Per germline, CDR1 PRHDT and CDR2 FYEKMQ (reference sequence). The CDR3 sequence is 14 residues long. V dropped 4 bases and J dropped 4; count of bases not matched to a gene: 2. The CDR3 loop reads CASSSGLAGETQYF. DNA of the CDR3: TGTGCCAGCAGCTCCGGACTAGCGGGAGAGACCCAGTACTTC.

This clone has only a few counts. V and J are TRBV7-2 and TRBJ2-1, with D unclear. The CDR3 covers 14 residues. The germline V and J ends were trimmed by 4 bases and 11 bases, with 18 bases remaining between them. Germline V CDR1 and CDR2: SGHTA, FQGNSA. DNA for the CDR3: TGTGCCAGCAGCTCCGCACCCGACCGTTACAAGCAGTTCTTC. As protein: CASSSAPDRYKQFF. The full variable domain, rest sourced from reference TRBV7-2 and TRBJ2-1, is GAGVSQSPSNKVTEKGKDVELRCDPISGHTALYWYRQSLGQGLEFLIYFQGNSAPDKSGLPSDRFSAERTGGSVSTLTIQRTQQEDSAVYLCASSSAPDRYKQFFGPGTRLTVL.

This rearrangement joins TRBV25-1 to TRBJ2-5; TRBD1 matches 7 bases. Germline V gene sequence: CDR1 MGHDK, CDR2 SYGVNS. Trimming cost V 1 base and J 1 base; bases outside gene matches: 9. This CDR3 is 17 amino acids long. The DNA of the CDR3 is TGTGCCAGCAGTGAATGGCAGGGTACAGGGGCCCAAGAGACCCAGTACTTC. Protein: CASSEWQGTGAQETQYF.

The gene calls are TRBV6-5 and TRBJ2-1; 7 bases match TRBD2. The CDR3 has 15 residues. Germline V gene lookup returns CDR1 MNHEY and CDR2 SVGAGI. After removal of 5 bases from V and 5 bases from J, the junction contained 9 bases not matched to a gene. CDR3 residues: CASSNLAAPNNEQFF. The CDR3 region has the DNA TGTGCCAGCAGTAATCTAGCGGCCCCGAACAATGAGCAGTTCTTC.

This CDR3 is CASSPGLAGTDTQYF. DNA of the CDR3: TGTGCCAGCAGCCCGGGACTAGCGGGAACAGATACGCAGTATTTT. This sequence joins TRBV5-4 and TRBJ2-3; TRBD2 aligns across 13 bases. The CDR3 sequence is 15 residues long. Germline-derived CDR1 and CDR2 are SGHNT and YYREEE (reference sequence). V lost 4 bases and J lost 3; bases outside the gene matches: 2.

The chain is built from TRBV7-2 and TRBJ2-7; 7 bases fit TRBD2. Germline lookup yields CDR1 SGHTA and CDR2 FQGNSA. The junction had 13 bases not matched to a gene; V was cut back by 5 bases and J by 6 bases. The CDR3 length is 15 residues. CDR3 nucleotides: TGTGCCAGCAGCGAAAGGGGACTACTGAAGGGCGAGCAGTACTTC. The encoded protein is CASSERGLLKGEQYF.

The rearrangement links TRBV14 to TRBJ2-7; D is ambiguous. The CDR3 is 14 amino acids. The germline CDR1 and CDR2 sequences are SGHDN and FVKESK. Trimming took off 4 bases at V and 3 bases at J, with 13 bases between the two ends. Here the CDR3 reads CASSPIGKDYEQYF. In DNA, the CDR3 is TGTGCCAGCAGCCCGATTGGAAAGGACTACGAGCAGTACTTC.

This sequence joins TRBV5-1 and TRBJ2-7, with a possible D match to TRBD2 (5 bases). V lost 5 bases, J lost 1 base, and 7 bases lay in between. The germline CDR1 and CDR2 sequences are SGHRS and YFSETQ. The CDR3 has 12 amino acids. The CDR3 spells CASRTNSYEQYF. The CDR3 DNA sequence: TGCGCCAGCAGGACTAATTCCTACGAGCAGTACTTC.

This clone appeared a few times. This chain uses TRBV2 with TRBJ1-1; 8 bases align to TRBD1. This CDR3 is 12 amino acids long. V shed 6 bases, J shed 10 bases, and the junction held 7 bases outside the gene matches. The V gene's germline CDR1 is SNHLY and CDR2 FYNNEI. CDR3 DNA: TGTGCCAGCAGCGGACAGGGAATGAGAGCTTTCTTT. Its translation: CASSGQGMRAFF.

The chain is built from TRBV7-2 and TRBJ2-5, with D possibly being TRBD1 or TRBD2 (7 bases each). CDR1 and CDR2 from the germline V gene are SGHTA and FQGNSA. V was trimmed by 3 bases and J by 5 bases, leaving 16 bases between them. The CDR3 is 15 amino acids. Here the CDR3 reads CASSFDREGWETQYF. DNA of the CDR3: TGTGCCAGCAGCTTCGACAGGGAGGGGTGGGAGACCCAGTACTTC.

The gene calls are TRBV18 and TRBJ2-1; 9 bases are shared with TRBD2. The CDR3 extends over 16 amino acids. Germline V gene sequence: CDR1 KGHSH, CDR2 LQKENI. The ends lost 2 bases at V and 4 bases at J; junction bases unmatched: 6. In DNA form, the CDR3 reads TGTGCCAGCTCACCATTCCTAGCGGGACTGTACAATGAGCAGTTCTTC. It translates to CASSPFLAGLYNEQFF. Drawing the rest from reference TRBV18 and TRBJ2-1, the complete variable domain is NAGVMQNPRHLVRRRGQEARLRCSPMKGHSHVYWYRQLPEEGLKFMVYLQKENIIDESGMPKERFSAEFPKEGPSILRIQQVVRGDSAAYFCASSPFLAGLYNEQFFGPGTRLTVL.

This chain uses TRBV27 with TRBJ2-5; D ambiguous. The CDR3 spans 12 residues. Trimming stripped 5 bases from V and 4 bases from J, with 8 bases between. Germline V gives CDR1 MNHEY, CDR2 SMNVEV (reference sequence). CDR3 sequence: CASSKSGETQYF. For the CDR3, the DNA is TGTGCCAGCAGTAAGTCTGGAGAGACCCAGTACTTC.

The rearrangement uses TRBV13 and TRBJ2-1; no reliable D call. The ends were cut back, 6 bases at V and 5 bases at J, with 14 bases in the middle. The CDR3 is 14 residues long. Germline assignment: CDR1 PRHDT and CDR2 FYEKMQ (reference sequence). CDR3 bases: TGTGCCAGCAGAAAAAGTTCCGGAAACAATGAGCAGTTCTTC. This codes for CASRKSSGNNEQFF.

This clone was counted between two and nine times. The rearrangement joins TRBV30 to TRBJ1-5; no firm D call. CDR1 is GTSNPN and CDR2 is SVGIG in the germline V gene (reference sequence). V was shortened by 5 bases and J by 3 bases, with 11 bases between the two germline ends. The CDR3 runs to 13 residues. CDR3 amino acids: CAWAPGDNQPQHF. DNA for the CDR3: TGTGCCTGGGCCCCCGGGGACAATCAGCCCCAGCATTTT.